This T cell receptor (beta chain) was captured in a study of post-analysis software for immune sequencing data. Study-wide results and limits: There were four or five TRBV segments more frequent in patients than controls, and TRBV5-6, TRBV5-1 and TRBV20-1 were among them.

This clonotype was found a few times. As yet, its antigen is unknown. The library was made from cDNA and included unique molecular identifiers. From the PCR reads, TCRdb called clonotypes with MiXCR, one entry per CDR3 protein. The table shows roughly 570,000 distinct CDR3 sequences, with less than 40% occurring only once. V was trimmed by 2 bases and J by 7 bases, leaving 16 bases between them. CDR3 size: 15 residues. CDR1 is SGHDT and CDR2 is YYEEEE in the germline V gene. The sample consisted of blood. The chain employs TRBV5-6 and TRBJ2-1; tentatively, D is TRBD2 (6 bases). The TCR originated in a girl between 2 and 17 years old with multiple sclerosis. In DNA, the CDR3 is TGTGCCAGCAGCTTCCGCGGGGCGGTCATTAATGAGCAGTTCTTC. As protein: CASSFRGAVINEQFF.